This TCR beta chain was recovered during a study of long-term antiretroviral therapy in people with HIV. General study results and limits: Patients on ART gained diversity, which nonetheless stayed below transplant donor controls.

Germline V gene data show CDR1 as MDHEN and CDR2 as SYDVKM. The CDR3 sequence is 14 residues long. V trimming: 2 bases; J trimming: 7 bases; junction bases outside the gene matches: 6. A remark on this clone: Its target is not known.

Ahead of DNA extraction, samples held roughly 0.9-10 million cryopreserved PBMC each. The run of the v3.0 immunoSEQ assay was at survey level. TCRdb's table, derived via immunoSEQ multiplex PCR, lists solely in-frame clones and lacks some. The sample lists 20,000 or so clones; 82% were seen once. The clonotype originates from a woman aged 25 to 39 with HIV. The material sequenced was unsorted PBMCs, taken 0.2 years after starting antiretroviral therapy. This chain joins TRBV28 and TRBJ2-7; 9 positions match TRBD2. In DNA, the CDR3 is TGTGCCAGCAGTTTAACTAGCGGGTTTTGGGAGCAGTACTTC. Its translation is CASSLTSGFWEQYF.